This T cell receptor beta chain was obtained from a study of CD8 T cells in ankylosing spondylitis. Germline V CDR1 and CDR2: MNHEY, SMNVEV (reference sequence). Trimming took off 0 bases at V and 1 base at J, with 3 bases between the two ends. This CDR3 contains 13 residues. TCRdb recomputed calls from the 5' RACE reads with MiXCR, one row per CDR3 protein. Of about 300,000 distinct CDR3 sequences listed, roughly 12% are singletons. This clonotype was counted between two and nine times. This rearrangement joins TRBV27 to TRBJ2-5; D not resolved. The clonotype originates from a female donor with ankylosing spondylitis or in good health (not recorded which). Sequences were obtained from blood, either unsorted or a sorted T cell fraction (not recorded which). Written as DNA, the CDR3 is TGTGCCAGCAGTTTATCCATCCAAGAGACCCAGTACTTC. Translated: CASSLSIQETQYF.